This T cell receptor beta chain emerged from a study of liver allograft versus peripheral blood T cells (dated by TCRdb to 2019 to 2021). About the investigation overall: In liver transplant recipients, the study looked at T cell receptor repertoires in the peripheral blood and set them against the repertoires found within the transplanted livers. What the authors observed across the whole study: The T cell receptor repertoires within liver allografts were reported to be different from the T cell receptor repertoires detected in peripheral blood.

The CDR3 runs 16 residues from the cysteine to the phenylalanine. The read is trimmed to its CDR3 DNA, 48 bases read in frame from base 1. V trim: 0 bases; J trim: 8 bases; unmatched bases: 7. CDR1 ENHRY and CDR2 SYGVKD were looked up in the germline V gene. The instrument was an Illumina MiSeq. The public reads were reprocessed in TCRdb via fastp at Q25 and MiXCR, keeping in-frame beta chains. Rows with a matching CDR3 protein are joined into one entry that keeps the most common DNA and genes. The sample table lists 7,000 to 9,000 distinct CDR3 sequences, roughly 18% of them with a count of one. Jointly, the top ten make up 4.6% of the sample. This clonotype is considered medium-sized (0.01 to 0.1%). Its antigen has not been determined. No quality values exist for individual bases; no much larger clone is one base distant.

This clonotype was sampled from a human patient who had a liver transplant. Some T cells may originate with the graft donor following a transplant. The sequence joins TRBV10-3 to TRBJ2-1; TRBD2 fits 10 bases in the junction. The DNA reads as follows: TGTGCCATCAGTGAGTCATCAGCGGGGGGGCCCTATGAGCAGTTCTTC. The encoded protein is CAISESSAGGPYEQFF.